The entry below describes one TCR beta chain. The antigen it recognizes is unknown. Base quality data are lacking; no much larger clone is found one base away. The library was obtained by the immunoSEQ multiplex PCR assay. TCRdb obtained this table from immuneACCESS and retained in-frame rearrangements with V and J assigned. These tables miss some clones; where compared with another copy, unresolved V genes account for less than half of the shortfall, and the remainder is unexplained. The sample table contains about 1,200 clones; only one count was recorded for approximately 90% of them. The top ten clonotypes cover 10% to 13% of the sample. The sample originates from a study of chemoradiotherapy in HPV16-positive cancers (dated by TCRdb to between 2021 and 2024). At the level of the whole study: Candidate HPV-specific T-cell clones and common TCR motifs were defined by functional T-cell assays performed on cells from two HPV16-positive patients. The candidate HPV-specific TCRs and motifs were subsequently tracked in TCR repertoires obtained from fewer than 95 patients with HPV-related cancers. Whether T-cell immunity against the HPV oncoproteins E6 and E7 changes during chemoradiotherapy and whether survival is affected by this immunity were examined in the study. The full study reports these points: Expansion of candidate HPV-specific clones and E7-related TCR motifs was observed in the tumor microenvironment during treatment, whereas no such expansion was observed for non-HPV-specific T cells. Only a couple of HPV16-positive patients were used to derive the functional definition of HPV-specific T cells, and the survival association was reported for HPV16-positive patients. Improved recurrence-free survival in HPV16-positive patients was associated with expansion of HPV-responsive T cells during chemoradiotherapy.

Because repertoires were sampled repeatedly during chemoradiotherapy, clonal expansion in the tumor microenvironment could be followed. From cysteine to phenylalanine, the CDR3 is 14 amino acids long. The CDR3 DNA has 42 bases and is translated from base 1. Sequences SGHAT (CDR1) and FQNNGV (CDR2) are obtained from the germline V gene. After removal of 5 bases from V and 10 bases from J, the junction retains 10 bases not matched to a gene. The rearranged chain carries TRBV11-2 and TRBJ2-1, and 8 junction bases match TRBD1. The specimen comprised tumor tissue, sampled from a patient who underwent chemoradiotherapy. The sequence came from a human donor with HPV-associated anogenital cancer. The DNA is TGTGCCAGCAGCCCGGACAGGGCGGTCAGGGAGCAGTTCTTC. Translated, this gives CASSPDRAVREQFF.